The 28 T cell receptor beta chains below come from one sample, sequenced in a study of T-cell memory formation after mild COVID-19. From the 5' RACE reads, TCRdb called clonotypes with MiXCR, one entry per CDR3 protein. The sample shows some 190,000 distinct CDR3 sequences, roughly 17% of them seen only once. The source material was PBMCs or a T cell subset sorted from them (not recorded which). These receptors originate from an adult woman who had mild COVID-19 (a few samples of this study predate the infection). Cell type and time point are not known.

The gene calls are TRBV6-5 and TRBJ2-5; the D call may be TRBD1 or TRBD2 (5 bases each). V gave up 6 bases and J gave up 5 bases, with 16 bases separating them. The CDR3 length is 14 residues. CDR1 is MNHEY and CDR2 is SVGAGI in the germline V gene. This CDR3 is CASSQTGPGETQYF. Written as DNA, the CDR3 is TGTGCCAGCAGCCAAACGGGACCTGGGGAGACCCAGTACTTC.

The CDR3 DNA sequence: TGTGCCAGCAGCCCTCATGCCTACCAAGATACGCAGTATTTT. Its translation: CASSPHAYQDTQYF. V gene TRBV7-8 combines with J gene TRBJ2-3; D not certain. The CDR3 has 14 residues. The germline V gene has CDR1 SGHVS and CDR2 FQNEAQ. Between the trimmed V and J ends, which lost 5 bases and 5 bases, there was a span of 14 bases.

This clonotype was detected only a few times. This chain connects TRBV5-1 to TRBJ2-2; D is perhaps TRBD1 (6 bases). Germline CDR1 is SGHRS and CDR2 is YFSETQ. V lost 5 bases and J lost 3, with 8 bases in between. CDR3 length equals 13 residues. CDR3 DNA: TGCGCCAGCAGGGACAGTGACACCGGGGAGCTGTTTTTT. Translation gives CASRDSDTGELFF.

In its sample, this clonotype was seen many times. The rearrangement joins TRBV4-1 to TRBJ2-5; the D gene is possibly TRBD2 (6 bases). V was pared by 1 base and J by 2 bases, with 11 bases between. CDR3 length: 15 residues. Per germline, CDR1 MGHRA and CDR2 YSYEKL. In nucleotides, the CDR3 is TGCGCCAGCAGCCAAGCCCCAGGGACTCAAGAGACCCAGTACTTC. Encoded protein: CASSQAPGTQETQYF.

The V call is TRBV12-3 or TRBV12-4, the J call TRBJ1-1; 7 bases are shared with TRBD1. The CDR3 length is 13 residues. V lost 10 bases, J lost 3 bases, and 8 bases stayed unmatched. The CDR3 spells CATNKQGYTEAFF. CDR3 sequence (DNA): TGTGCCACAAACAAACAGGGGTACACTGAAGCTTTCTTT.

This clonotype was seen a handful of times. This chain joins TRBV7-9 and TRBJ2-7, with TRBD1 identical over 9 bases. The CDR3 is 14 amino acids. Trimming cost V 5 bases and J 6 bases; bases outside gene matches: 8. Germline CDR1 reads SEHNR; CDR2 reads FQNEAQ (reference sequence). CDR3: CASSPQGASFEQYF. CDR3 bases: TGTGCCAGCAGCCCACAGGGGGCCTCATTCGAGCAGTACTTC.

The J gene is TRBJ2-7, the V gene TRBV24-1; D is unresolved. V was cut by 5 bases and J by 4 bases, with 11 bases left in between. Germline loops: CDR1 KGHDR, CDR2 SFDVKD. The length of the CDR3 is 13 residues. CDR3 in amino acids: CATSGEQPYEQYF. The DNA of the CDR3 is TGTGCCACCAGTGGGGAACAACCATACGAGCAGTACTTC.

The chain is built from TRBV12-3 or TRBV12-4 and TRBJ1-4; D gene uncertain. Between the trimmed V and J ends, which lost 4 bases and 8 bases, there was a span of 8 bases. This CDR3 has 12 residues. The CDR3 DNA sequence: TGTGCCAGCAGTTCCCACGCCGAAAAACTGTTTTTT. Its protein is CASSSHAEKLFF.

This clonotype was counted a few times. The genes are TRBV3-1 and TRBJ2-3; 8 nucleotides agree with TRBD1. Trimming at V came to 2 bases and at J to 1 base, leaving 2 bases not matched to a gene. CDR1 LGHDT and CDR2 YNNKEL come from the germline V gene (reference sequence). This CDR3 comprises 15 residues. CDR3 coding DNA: TGTGCCAGCAGCCAATCGGACAGGGGCACAGATACGCAGTATTTT. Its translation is CASSQSDRGTDTQYF.

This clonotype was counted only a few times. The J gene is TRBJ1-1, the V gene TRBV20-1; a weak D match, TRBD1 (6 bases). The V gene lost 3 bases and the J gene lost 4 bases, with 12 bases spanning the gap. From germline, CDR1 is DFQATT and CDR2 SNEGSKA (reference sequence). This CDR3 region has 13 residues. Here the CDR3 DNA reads TGCAGTGCTAGGTCGGGGGCTGGCACTGAAGCTTTCTTT. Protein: CSARSGAGTEAFF.

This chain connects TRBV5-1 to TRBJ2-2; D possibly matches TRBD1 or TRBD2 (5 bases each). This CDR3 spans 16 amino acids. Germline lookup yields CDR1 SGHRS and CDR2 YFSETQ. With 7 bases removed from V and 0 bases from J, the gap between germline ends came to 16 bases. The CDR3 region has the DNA TGCGCCAGCCGACGGGACGGTTTCGCGAACACCGGGGAGCTGTTTTTT. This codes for CASRRDGFANTGELFF. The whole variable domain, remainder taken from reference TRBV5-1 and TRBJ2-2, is KAGVTQTPRYLIKTRGQQVTLSCSPISGHRSVSWYQQTPGQGLQFLFEYFSETQRNKGNFPGRFSGRQFSNSRSEMNVSTLELGDSALYLCASRRDGFANTGELFFGEGSRLTVL.

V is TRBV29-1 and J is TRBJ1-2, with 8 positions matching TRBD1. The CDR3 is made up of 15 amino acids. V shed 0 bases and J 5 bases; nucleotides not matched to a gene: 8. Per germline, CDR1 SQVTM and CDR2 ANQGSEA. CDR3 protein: CSVEDQRTGRYGYTF. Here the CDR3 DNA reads TGCAGCGTTGAAGATCAGAGGACAGGGAGGTATGGCTACACCTTC.

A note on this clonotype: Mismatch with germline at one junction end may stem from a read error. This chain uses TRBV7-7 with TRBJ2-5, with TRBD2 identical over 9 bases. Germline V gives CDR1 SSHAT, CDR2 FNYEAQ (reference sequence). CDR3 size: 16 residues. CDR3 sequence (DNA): TGTGCTAGCAGCTTGATGACGACTAGCGGCCTACAGACCCAGTACTTC. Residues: CASSLMTTSGLQTQYF.

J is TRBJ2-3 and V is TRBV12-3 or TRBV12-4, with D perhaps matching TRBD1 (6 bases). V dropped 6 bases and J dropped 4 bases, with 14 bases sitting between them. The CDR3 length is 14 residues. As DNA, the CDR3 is TGTGCCAGCAGGCACAGGGAAGGAGCAGATACGCAGTATTTT. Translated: CASRHREGADTQYF.

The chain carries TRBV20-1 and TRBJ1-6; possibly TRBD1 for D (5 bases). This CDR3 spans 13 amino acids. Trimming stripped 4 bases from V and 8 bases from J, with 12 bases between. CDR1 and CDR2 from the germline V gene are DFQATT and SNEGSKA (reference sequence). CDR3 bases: TGCAGTGCTACTGGGACCTGGGATTCACCCCTCCACTTT. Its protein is CSATGTWDSPLHF.

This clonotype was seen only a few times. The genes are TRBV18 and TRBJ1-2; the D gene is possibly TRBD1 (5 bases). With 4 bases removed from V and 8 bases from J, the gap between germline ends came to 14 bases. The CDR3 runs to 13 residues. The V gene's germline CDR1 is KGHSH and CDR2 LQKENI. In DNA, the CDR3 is TGTGCCAGCTCACGTACAGGAAGAAGAGGCTACACCTTC. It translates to CASSRTGRRGYTF. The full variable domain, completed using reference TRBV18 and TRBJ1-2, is NAGVMQNPRHLVRRRGQEARLRCSPMKGHSHVYWYRQLPEEGLKFMVYLQKENIIDESGMPKERFSAEFPKEGPSILRIQQVVRGDSAAYFCASSRTGRRGYTFGSGTRLTVV.

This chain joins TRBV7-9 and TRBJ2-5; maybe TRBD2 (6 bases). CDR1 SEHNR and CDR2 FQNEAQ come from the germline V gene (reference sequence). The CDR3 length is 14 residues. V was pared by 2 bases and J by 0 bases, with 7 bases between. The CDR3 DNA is TGTGCCAGCAGCTTAATAGCGGACCAAGAGACCCAGTACTTC. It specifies CASSLIADQETQYF.

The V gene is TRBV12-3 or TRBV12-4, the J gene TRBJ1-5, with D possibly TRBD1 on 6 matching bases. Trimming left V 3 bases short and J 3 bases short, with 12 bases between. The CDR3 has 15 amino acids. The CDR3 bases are TGTGCCAGCAGTTTCGAGGGGGACCCCAATCAGCCCCAGCATTTT. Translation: CASSFEGDPNQPQHF.

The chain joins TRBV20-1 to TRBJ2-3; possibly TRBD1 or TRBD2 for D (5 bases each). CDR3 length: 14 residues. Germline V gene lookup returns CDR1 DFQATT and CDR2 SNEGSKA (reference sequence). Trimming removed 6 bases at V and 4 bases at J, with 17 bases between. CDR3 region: CSAGAALRADTQYF. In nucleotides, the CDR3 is TGCAGTGCCGGGGCGGCTCTGAGGGCAGATACGCAGTATTTT.

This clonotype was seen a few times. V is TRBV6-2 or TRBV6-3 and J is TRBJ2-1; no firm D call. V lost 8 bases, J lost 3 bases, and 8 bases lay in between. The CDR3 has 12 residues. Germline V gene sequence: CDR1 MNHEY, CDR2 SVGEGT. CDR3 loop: CASSELYNEQFF. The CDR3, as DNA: TGTGCCAGCTCTGAACTCTACAATGAGCAGTTCTTC.

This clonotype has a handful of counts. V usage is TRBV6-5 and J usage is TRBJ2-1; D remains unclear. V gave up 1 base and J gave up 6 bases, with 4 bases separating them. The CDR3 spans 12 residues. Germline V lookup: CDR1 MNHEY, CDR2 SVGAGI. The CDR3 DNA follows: TGTGCCAGCAGTTACTACCGCAATGAGCAGTTCTTC. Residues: CASSYYRNEQFF.

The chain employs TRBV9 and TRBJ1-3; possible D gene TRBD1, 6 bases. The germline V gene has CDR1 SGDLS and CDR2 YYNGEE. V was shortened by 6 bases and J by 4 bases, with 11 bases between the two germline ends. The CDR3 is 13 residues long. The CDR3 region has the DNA TGTGCCAGCACGGGGGGCGAGGGAAACACCATATATTTT. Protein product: CASTGGEGNTIYF.

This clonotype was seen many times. CDR3 in DNA: TGTGCCAGCAGCCCACAGTCTAGCACAGATACGCAGTATTTT. It encodes CASSPQSSTDTQYF. V gene TRBV7-2 combines with J gene TRBJ2-3; D not resolved. CDR1 is SGHTA and CDR2 is FQGNSA in the germline V gene. The length of the CDR3 is 14 residues. Trimming took off 5 bases at V and 0 bases at J, with 9 bases between the two ends.

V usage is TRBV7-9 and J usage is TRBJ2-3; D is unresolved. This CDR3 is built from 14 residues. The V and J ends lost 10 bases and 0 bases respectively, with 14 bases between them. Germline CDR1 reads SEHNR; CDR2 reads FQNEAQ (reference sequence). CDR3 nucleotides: TGTGCCATTTCCACCGGTGTTAGCACAGATACGCAGTATTTT. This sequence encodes CAISTGVSTDTQYF.

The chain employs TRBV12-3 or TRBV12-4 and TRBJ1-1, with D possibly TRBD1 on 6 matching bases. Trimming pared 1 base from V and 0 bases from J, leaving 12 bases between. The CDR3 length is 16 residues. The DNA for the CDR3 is TGTGCCAGCAGTTTAGGGGCAGGGACAATGAACACTGAAGCTTTCTTT. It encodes CASSLGAGTMNTEAFF.

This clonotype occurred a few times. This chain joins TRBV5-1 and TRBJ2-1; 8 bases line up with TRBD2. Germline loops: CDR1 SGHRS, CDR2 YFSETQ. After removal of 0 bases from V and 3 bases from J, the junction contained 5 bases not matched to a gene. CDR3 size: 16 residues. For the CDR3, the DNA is TGCGCCAGCAGCTTGGCGAGCGGGGGACTCTACAATGAGCAGTTCTTC. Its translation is CASSLASGGLYNEQFF. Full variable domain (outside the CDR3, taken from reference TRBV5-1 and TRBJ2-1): KAGVTQTPRYLIKTRGQQVTLSCSPISGHRSVSWYQQTPGQGLQFLFEYFSETQRNKGNFPGRFSGRQFSNSRSEMNVSTLELGDSALYLCASSLASGGLYNEQFFGPGTRLTVL.

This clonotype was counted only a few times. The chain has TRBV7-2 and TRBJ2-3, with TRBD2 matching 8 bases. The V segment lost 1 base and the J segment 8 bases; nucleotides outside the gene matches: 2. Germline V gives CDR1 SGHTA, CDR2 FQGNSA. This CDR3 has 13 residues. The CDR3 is CASSLGLASTQYF. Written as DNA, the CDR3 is TGTGCCAGCAGCTTAGGACTAGCGTCTACGCAGTATTTT. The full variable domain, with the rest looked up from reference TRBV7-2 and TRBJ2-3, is GAGVSQSPSNKVTEKGKDVELRCDPISGHTALYWYRQSLGQGLEFLIYFQGNSAPDKSGLPSDRFSAERTGGSVSTLTIQRTQQEDSAVYLCASSLGLASTQYFGPGTRLTVL.

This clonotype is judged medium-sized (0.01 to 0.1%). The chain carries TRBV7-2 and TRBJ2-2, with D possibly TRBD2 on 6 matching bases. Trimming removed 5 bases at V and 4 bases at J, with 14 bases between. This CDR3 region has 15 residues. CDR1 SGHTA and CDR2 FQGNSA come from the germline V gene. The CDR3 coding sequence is TGTGCCAGCAGCCTACGGGAGAGGGGCACCGGGGAGCTGTTTTTT. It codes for CASSLRERGTGELFF.